This TCR beta chain was recorded in a study of cytomegalovirus exposure and HLA in healthy donors. Amplification used 60 Vbeta primers and 13 Jbeta primers. The data were produced by immunoSEQ multiplex PCR, yet TCRdb's version contains in-frame clones alone and is incomplete. The table has around 120,000 clones, around two thirds seen once. The CDR3 has 14 residues. V was cut by 3 bases and J by 4 bases, with 10 bases left in between. Germline loops: CDR1 SEHNR, CDR2 FQNEAQ (reference sequence). The chain carries TRBV7-9 and TRBJ1-5; D remains ambiguous. This TCR was recovered from a middle-aged woman in good health and CMV-seropositive. Sequencing was done on a sample of PBMCs. The DNA for the CDR3 is TGTGCCAGCAGCTTGAGTACAGAGAATCAGCCCCAGCATTTT. Translation gives CASSLSTENQPQHF. Full variable domain (outside the CDR3, taken from reference TRBV7-9 and TRBJ1-5): DTGVSQNPRHKITKRGQNVTFRCDPISEHNRLYWYRQTLGQGPEFLTYFQNEAQLEKSRLLSDRFSAERPKGSFSTLEIQRTEQGDSAMYLCASSLSTENQPQHFGDGTRLSIL.